The rows below give T cell receptor beta chains drawn from one sample of a study of human CD8 memory T cell subsets. Using the 5' RACE reads, TCRdb records one entry per CDR3 protein without DNA. The sample totals some 6,100 distinct CDR3 sequences. Sequenced material: CD8+ T cells from PBMCs. The receptor source for this set is a human donor in good health. CDR3s include the opening cysteine and the closing phenylalanine or tryptophan. Size is omitted from some rows. Given values are once, few, many or a class for expanded clones.

>TRBJ1-1|TRBV19|13|.
CASSIGSGGEAFF
>TRBJ1-5|TRBV6-6|13|.
CASRWTGDQPQHF
>TRBJ2-1|TRBV3-1|15|.
CASSLSGRVWNEQFF
>TRBJ2-7|TRBV7-2|14|.
CASSADLGMGEQYF
>TRBJ2-2|TRBV6-5|14|.
CASSYSVGPGELFF
>TRBJ1-6|TRBV20-1|14|medium-sized
CSARHGLYNSPLHF
>TRBJ2-7|TRBV15|13|.
CATSSGAGYEQYF
>TRBJ2-1|TRBV20-1|17|.
CSARDRLTSGSDNEQFF
>TRBJ1-1|TRBV20-1|14|large
CSARPSTANTEAFF
>TRBJ1-2|TRBV20-1|13|.
CSARGTVLGGYTF
>TRBJ1-2|TRBV29-1|13|.
CSVLDSRRYGYTF
>TRBJ2-3|TRBV28|16|.
CASSSHRLAGPDTQYF
>TRBJ2-7|TRBV5-1|11|.
CASSTDYEQYF
>TRBJ2-7|TRBV28|15|.
CASSSYRDGPYEQYF
>TRBJ2-3|TRBV15|13|medium-sized
CATSSGIFGAQYF
>TRBJ1-2|TRBV10-3|18|.
CAISEPNQDRAINYGYTF
>TRBJ2-2|TRBV7-8|18|.
CASSPLPERGVNTGELFF
>TRBJ1-1|TRBV7-9|15|.
CASSQGTGVNTEAFF
>TRBJ2-1|TRBV4-3|12|.
CASSQGQNEQFF
>TRBJ2-7|TRBV27|15|.
CASSSFPGTGYEQYF
>TRBJ2-7|TRBV7-9|16|.
CASSLALTGTYYEQYF
>TRBJ1-4|TRBV14|14|.
CASSQGQGYEKLFF
>TRBJ2-1|TRBV30|15|.
CAWSTSGSSYNEQFF